This TCR beta chain was retrieved from a study of T cells after yellow fever vaccination. This clonotype was counted only a few times. V was shortened by 5 bases and J by 5 bases, with 9 bases between the two germline ends. Per germline, CDR1 SGHAT and CDR2 FQNNGV. This CDR3 contains 12 residues. UMIs were added to TCR cDNA along with a universal primer site when it was made by 5'RACE template switching. TCRdb called the 5' RACE reads again in MiXCR, with one record for every CDR3 protein. This repertoire shows approximately 300,000 distinct CDR3 sequences, approximately 11% found once; its top ten account for less than 3.5%.

The sequence was collected from a young man who received the YFV17D yellow fever vaccine. This sequence joins TRBV11-2 and TRBJ2-5, with D tentatively TRBD1 (6 bases). Specimen: CD4+ T cells sorted from PBMCs, collected 45 days after the yellow fever booster vaccination. The CDR3 reads CASSTGYETQYF. The CDR3 DNA reads TGTGCCAGCAGCACAGGGTATGAGACCCAGTACTTC.